This paragraph reports one T cell receptor beta chain. This sample was included in a study of control samples from healthy donors and cancer patients. The CDR3 length is 15 residues. Germline lookup yields CDR1 SGDLS and CDR2 YYNGEE. V lost 0 bases and J lost 7, with 14 bases in between. Measured with immunoSEQ multiplex PCR; TCRdb has only the in-frame clones, and not every one. The sample contains roughly 94,000 clones, roughly 84% of which appear only once. The TCR originated in a man between 65 and 85 years old with lung cancer. The source material was PBMCs. V and J are TRBV9 and TRBJ1-5; tentatively, D is TRBD1 (6 bases). CDR3 in DNA: TGTGCCAGCAGCGTAGGGGGTGGGGGCGGGCAGCCCCAGCATTTT. Translating it yields CASSVGGGGGQPQHF.